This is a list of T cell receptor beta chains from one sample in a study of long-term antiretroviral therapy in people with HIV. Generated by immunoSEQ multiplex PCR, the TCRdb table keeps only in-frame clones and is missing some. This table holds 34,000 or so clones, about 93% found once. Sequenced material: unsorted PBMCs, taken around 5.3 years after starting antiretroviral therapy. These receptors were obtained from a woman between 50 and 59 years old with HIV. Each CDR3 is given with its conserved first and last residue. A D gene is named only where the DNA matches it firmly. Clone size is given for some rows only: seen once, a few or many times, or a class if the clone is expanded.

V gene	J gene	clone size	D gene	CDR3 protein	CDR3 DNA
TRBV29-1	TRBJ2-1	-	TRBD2	CSVEMGGGPYNEQFF	TGCAGCGTTGAAATGGGCGGGGGTCCGTACAATGAGCAGTTCTTC
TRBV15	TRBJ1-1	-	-	CATSRGTGWDTEAFF	TGTGCCACCAGCAGAGGAACAGGGTGGGACACTGAAGCTTTCTTT
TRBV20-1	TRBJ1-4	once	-	CSARLNEKLFF	TGCAGTGCTAGACTTAATGAAAAACTGTTTTTT
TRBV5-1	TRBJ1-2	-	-	CASSLGYGYTF	TGCGCCAGCAGCTTGGGGTATGGCTACACCTTC
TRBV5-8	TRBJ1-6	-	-	CASSLLMNSRNSPLHF	TGTGCCAGCAGCTTGTTGATGAACAGTCGGAATTCACCCCTCCACTTT
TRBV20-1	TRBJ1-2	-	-	CSAIQLYGYTF	TGCAGTGCTATTCAACTCTATGGCTACACCTTC
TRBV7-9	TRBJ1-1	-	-	CASSLLGSGREGEAFF	TGTGCCAGCAGCTTACTGGGATCGGGCAGGGAGGGTGAAGCTTTCTTT
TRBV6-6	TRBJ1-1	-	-	CASSPLGGNTEAFF	TGTGCCAGCAGTCCCTTAGGGGGGAACACTGAAGCTTTCTTT
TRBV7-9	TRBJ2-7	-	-	CASRPGFNYEQYF	TGTGCCAGCAGACCCGGGTTCAACTACGAGCAGTACTTC
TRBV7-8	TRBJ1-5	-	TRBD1	CASSVTGLTNQPQHF	TGTGCCAGCAGCGTGACAGGGCTTACAAATCAGCCCCAGCATTTT
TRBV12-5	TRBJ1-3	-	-	CASGPQPDPGNTIYF	TGTGCTAGTGGTCCCCAACCAGACCCTGGAAACACCATATATTTT
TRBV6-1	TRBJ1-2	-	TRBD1	CASSEVGTGGSFYGYTF	TGTGCCAGCAGTGAAGTCGGGACAGGGGGCTCCTTCTATGGCTACACCTTC
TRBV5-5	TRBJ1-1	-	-	CASSLDHLNTEAFF	TGTGCCAGCAGCTTGGATCACCTGAACACTGAAGCTTTCTTT
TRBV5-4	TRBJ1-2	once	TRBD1	CASSLHFGDRGDGYTF	TGTGCCAGCAGCTTGCATTTTGGGGACAGAGGCGATGGCTACACCTTC
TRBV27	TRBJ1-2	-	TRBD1	CASGTVYGYTF	TGTGCCAGCGGGACAGTCTATGGCTACACCTTC
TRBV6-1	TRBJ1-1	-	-	CASSEQQAGTEAFF	TGTGCCAGCAGTGAACAACAGGCAGGGACTGAAGCTTTCTTT
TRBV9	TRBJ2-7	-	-	CASSPAGGPYEQYF	TGTGCCAGCAGCCCGGCGGGTGGTCCTTACGAGCAGTACTTC
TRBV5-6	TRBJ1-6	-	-	CASSLSGSSYNSPLHF	TGTGCCAGCAGCTTGTCCGGGAGCTCCTATAATTCACCCCTCCACTTT
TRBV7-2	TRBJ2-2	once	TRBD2	CASSLDTSGYIGELFF	TGTGCCAGCAGCTTAGACACTAGCGGGTATATAGGGGAGCTGTTTTTT
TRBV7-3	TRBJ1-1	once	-	CASRLGVLRNTEAFF	TGTGCCAGCAGGCTAGGGGTCTTGAGGAACACTGAAGCTTTCTTT
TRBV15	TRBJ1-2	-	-	CATSRATGRYGYTF	TGTGCCACCAGCAGAGCGACAGGTAGATATGGCTACACCTTC
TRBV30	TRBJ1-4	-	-	CAWSVQWEKLFF	TGTGCCTGGAGTGTTCAGTGGGAAAAACTGTTTTTT
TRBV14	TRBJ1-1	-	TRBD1	CASSWDRGRAEAFF	TGTGCCAGTTCATGGGACAGGGGGCGGGCTGAAGCTTTCTTT
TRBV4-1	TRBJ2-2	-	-	CASSPGRGRGAPTGELFF	TGCGCCAGCAGCCCCGGAAGGGGTAGGGGGGCCCCCACCGGGGAGCTGTTTTTT
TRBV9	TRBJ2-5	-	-	CASSPRADRGETQYF	TGTGCCAGCAGCCCTCGTGCGGACCGGGGGGAGACCCAGTACTTC
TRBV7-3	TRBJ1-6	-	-	CASRLIPQENSPLHF	TGTGCCAGCAGATTAATACCCCAGGAAAATTCACCCCTCCACTTT
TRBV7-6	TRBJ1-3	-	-	CASSPIEVAGNTIYF	TGTGCCAGCAGCCCGATCGAAGTCGCCGGAAACACCATATATTTT
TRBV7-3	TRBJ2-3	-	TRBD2	CASSLNPGGTTDTQYF	TGTGCCAGCAGCTTAAATCCCGGGGGGACCACAGATACGCAGTATTTT
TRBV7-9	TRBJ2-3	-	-	CASSFPDTQYF	TGTGCCAGCAGCTTCCCGGATACGCAGTATTTT
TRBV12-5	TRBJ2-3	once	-	CASGLASTDTQYF	TGTGCTAGTGGTTTGGCTAGCACAGATACGCAGTATTTT
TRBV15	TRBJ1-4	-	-	CATSRGGVYEKLFF	TGTGCCACCAGCAGAGGGGGGGTATACGAAAAACTGTTTTTT
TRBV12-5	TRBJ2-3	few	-	CASGPWGADTQYF	TGTGCTAGTGGTCCGTGGGGGGCAGATACGCAGTATTTT
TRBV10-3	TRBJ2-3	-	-	CASRFSDTQYF	TGTGCCAGTCGGTTTTCAGATACGCAGTATTTT
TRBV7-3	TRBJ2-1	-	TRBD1	CASSLTGQGYNEQFF	TGTGCCAGCAGCTTAACGGGACAGGGCTACAATGAGCAGTTCTTC
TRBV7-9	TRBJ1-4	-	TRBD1	CASSLAGQGYNEKLFF	TGTGCCAGCAGCTTAGCGGGACAGGGTTATAATGAAAAACTGTTTTTT
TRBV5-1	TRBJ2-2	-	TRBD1	CASSFGDRPNTGELFF	TGCGCCAGCAGCTTTGGGGACAGGCCCAACACCGGGGAGCTGTTTTTT
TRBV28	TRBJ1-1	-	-	CASSPPPGNTEAFF	TGTGCCAGCAGTCCTCCGCCGGGGAACACTGAAGCTTTCTTT